A selection of T cell receptor beta chains follows, all from one sample in a study of CD8 T cells in ankylosing spondylitis. MiXCR was run by TCRdb on the 5' RACE reads, yielding one entry per CDR3 protein. The data show 250,000 to 400,000 distinct CDR3 sequences, more than 9% seen once. The sequencing sample was made of blood, either unsorted or a sorted T cell fraction (not recorded which). These receptors came from a female donor with ankylosing spondylitis or in good health (not recorded which). Both conserved end residues are part of each CDR3. Each record gives: V gene, clone size, J gene, D gene, CDR3 protein, CDR3 DNA. The D gene is left open where the match is weak. Some rows have no size entry. The others give once, few or many, or a class for an expanded clone.

>TRBV7-2|few|TRBJ2-2|TRBD2
CASSLGTSVTGELFF
TGTGCCAGCAGCTTAGGGACTAGCGTGACCGGGGAGCTGTTTTTT
>TRBV6-1|many|TRBJ2-5|NA
CASSQNSGETQYF
TGTGCCAGCAGTCAGAATAGCGGTGAGACCCAGTACTTC
>TRBV12-3/TRBV12-4|many|TRBJ1-3|NA
CAFRRSSGNTIYF
TGTGCCTTCAGAAGGAGCTCTGGAAACACCATATATTTT
>TRBV28|few|TRBJ2-1|TRBD1
CASCTSGQGSNEQFF
TGTGCCAGTTGTACGTCGGGACAGGGGTCAAATGAGCAGTTCTTC
>TRBV15|many|TRBJ2-2|NA
CATSRDRKLGLTGELFF
TGTGCCACCAGCAGAGATCGTAAGCTCGGCCTTACCGGGGAGCTGTTTTTT
>TRBV5-5|NA|TRBJ2-2|NA
CASSFAGSYTGELFF
TGTGCCAGCAGCTTTGCAGGGTCTTACACCGGGGAGCTGTTTTTT
>TRBV7-9|many|TRBJ2-7|NA
CASSLGDSHEQYF
TGTGCCAGCAGCTTAGGAGACAGCCACGAGCAGTACTTC
>TRBV18|many|TRBJ2-7|TRBD2
CASSPPAGVAVLVFEQYF
TGTGCCAGCTCACCTCCCGCGGGAGTCGCGGTTTTGGTTTTCGAGCAGTACTTC
>TRBV28|many|TRBJ1-3|TRBD1
CASSTPGTASGNTIYF
TGTGCCAGCAGTACACCGGGGACAGCCTCTGGAAACACCATATATTTT
>TRBV5-6|many|TRBJ2-1|NA
CASSSLRYEQFF
TGTGCCAGCAGCTCCCTCAGGTATGAGCAGTTCTTC
>TRBV7-8|many|TRBJ2-7|TRBD2
CASSPPGLAGNTYEQYF
TGTGCCAGCAGCCCCCCGGGACTAGCGGGCAATACCTACGAGCAGTACTTC
>TRBV7-2|NA|TRBJ2-1|TRBD2
CASSLGGTSGSNEQFF
TGTGCCAGCAGCTTAGGTGGGACTAGCGGGAGTAATGAGCAGTTCTTC
>TRBV20-1|few|TRBJ2-7|NA
CSANPYRDLISRVGQYF
TGCAGTGCTAACCCTTATCGGGACCTCATTTCTAGGGTAGGGCAGTACTTC
>TRBV20-1|NA|TRBJ2-5|NA
CSATGPSAQETQYF
TGCAGTGCTACGGGTCCCAGCGCCCAAGAGACCCAGTACTTC
>TRBV28|many|TRBJ2-7|NA
CASSLDGMDEQYF
TGTGCCAGCAGTTTGGACGGTATGGACGAGCAGTACTTC
>TRBV20-1|many|TRBJ2-3|TRBD2
CSAKSGLASDTQYF
TGCAGTGCTAAGTCCGGACTAGCGTCAGATACGCAGTATTTT
>TRBV15|many|TRBJ2-2|NA
CATSHPTGELFF
TGTGCCACCAGCCATCCAACCGGGGAGCTGTTTTTT
>TRBV27|NA|TRBJ2-6|NA
CASSFWTTGANVLTF
TGTGCCAGCAGTTTCTGGACAACTGGGGCCAACGTCCTGACTTTC
>TRBV5-1|NA|TRBJ2-3|NA
CASSLGNLAPNTDTQYF
TGCGCCAGCAGCTTGGGCAACCTAGCGCCTAACACAGATACGCAGTATTTT
>TRBV11-2|few|TRBJ2-5|TRBD2
CASSPRTSGAFSQYF
TGTGCCAGCAGCCCGCGGACTAGCGGGGCCTTTTCACAGTACTTC
>TRBV5-1|many|TRBJ1-1|TRBD1
CASSSGQVMNTEAFF
TGCGCCAGCAGCTCGGGACAGGTGATGAACACTGAAGCTTTCTTT
>TRBV24-1|many|TRBJ1-5|NA
CATNLTGAYQPQHF
TGTGCCACCAACCTCACCGGGGCCTATCAGCCCCAGCATTTT
>TRBV2|NA|TRBJ2-7|NA
CASRMAIPHEQYF
TGTGCCAGCAGAATGGCCATCCCCCACGAGCAGTACTTC
>TRBV14|many|TRBJ1-2|NA
CASSRTANYGYTF
TGTGCCAGCAGTAGGACTGCTAACTATGGCTACACCTTC
>TRBV4-2|many|TRBJ2-5|NA
CASSQEESKQETQYF
TGTGCCAGCAGCCAAGAAGAGTCTAAACAGGAGACCCAGTACTTC
>TRBV15|NA|TRBJ2-1|TRBD2
CATSRESLGGVVSGKYNEQFF
TGTGCCACCAGCAGAGAAAGCCTGGGTGGGGTTGTTAGCGGGAAATACAATGAGCAGTTCTTC
>TRBV10-3|NA|TRBJ2-3|NA
CATVIGSSTDTQYF
TGTGCCACCGTCATCGGGAGTAGCACAGATACGCAGTATTTT